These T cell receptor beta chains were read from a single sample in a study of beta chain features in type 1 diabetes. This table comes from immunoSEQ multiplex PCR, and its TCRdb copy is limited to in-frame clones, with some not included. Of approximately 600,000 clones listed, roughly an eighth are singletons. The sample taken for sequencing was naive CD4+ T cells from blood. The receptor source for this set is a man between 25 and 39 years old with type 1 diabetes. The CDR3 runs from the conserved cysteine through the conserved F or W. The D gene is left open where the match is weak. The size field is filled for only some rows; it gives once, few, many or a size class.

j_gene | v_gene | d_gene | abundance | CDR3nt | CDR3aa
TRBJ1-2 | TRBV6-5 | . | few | TGTGCCAGCAGTTATAGGCAGGCCTCTAACTATGGCTACACCTTC | CASSYRQASNYGYTF
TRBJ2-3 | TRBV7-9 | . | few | TGTGCCAGCAGCTTAAGAGATACGCAGTATTTT | CASSLRDTQYF
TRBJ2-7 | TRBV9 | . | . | TGTGCCAGCAGCGCTCCGGGAAGCGAGCAGTACTTC | CASSAPGSEQYF
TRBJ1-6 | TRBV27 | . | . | TGTGCCAGCAGTTTGGTGGAGAACAATTCACCCCTCCACTTT | CASSLVENNSPLHF
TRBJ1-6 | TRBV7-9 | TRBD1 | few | TGTGCCAGCAGCGCCCGACAGGGGGCTTATTCACCCCTCCACTTT | CASSARQGAYSPLHF
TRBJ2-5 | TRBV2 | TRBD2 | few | TGTGCCAGCAATGGCGGGGGTAAAGAGACCCAGTACTTC | CASNGGGKETQYF
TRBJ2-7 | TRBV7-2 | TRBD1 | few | TGTGCCAGCAGCCCGCGACAGGGGGCCTACGAGCAGTACTTC | CASSPRQGAYEQYF
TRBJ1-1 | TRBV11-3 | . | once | TGTGCCAGCAGCAAGACAAGCAGGACTGAAGCTTTCTTT | CASSKTSRTEAFF
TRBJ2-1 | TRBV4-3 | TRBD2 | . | TGCGCCAGCAGCCGAGGGAGTAGCGGGGGTCTGGGGACCTACAATGAGCAGTTCTTC | CASSRGSSGGLGTYNEQFF
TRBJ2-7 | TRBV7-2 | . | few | TGTGCCAGCAGCCCCATCCCGCGGGACGAGCAGTACTTC | CASSPIPRDEQYF
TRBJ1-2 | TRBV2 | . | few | TGTGCCAGCAGTGAAGCTCCCAGGGGCTCCAACTATGGCTACACCTTC | CASSEAPRGSNYGYTF
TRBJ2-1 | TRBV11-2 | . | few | TGTGCCAGCAGCTTCCGTGGGGGATCCTACAATGAGCAGTTCTTC | CASSFRGGSYNEQFF